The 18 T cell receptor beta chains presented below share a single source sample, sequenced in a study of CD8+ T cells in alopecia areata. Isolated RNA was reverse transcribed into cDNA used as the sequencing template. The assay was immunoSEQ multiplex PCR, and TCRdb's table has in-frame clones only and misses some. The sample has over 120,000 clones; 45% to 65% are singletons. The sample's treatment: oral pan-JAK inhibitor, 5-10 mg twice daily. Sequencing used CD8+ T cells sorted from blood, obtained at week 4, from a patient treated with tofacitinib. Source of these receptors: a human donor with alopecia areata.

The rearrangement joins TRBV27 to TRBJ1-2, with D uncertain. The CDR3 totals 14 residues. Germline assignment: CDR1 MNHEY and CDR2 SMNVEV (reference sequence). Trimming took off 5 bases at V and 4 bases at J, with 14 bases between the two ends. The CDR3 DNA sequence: TGTGCCAGCAGTCTCGACACCGGGAGCTATGGCTACACCTTC. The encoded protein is CASSLDTGSYGYTF.

CDR3 sequence: CASAGTGVSGELFF. CDR3 nucleotide sequence: TGTGCCAGCGCCGGGACAGGTGTGTCCGGGGAGCTGTTTTTT. The chain combines TRBV9 with TRBJ2-2; TRBD1 aligns across 8 bases. V shed 7 bases, J shed 6 bases, and the junction held 8 bases outside the gene matches. Looked up from germline, CDR1 is SGDLS and CDR2 is YYNGEE. The CDR3 has 14 amino acids.

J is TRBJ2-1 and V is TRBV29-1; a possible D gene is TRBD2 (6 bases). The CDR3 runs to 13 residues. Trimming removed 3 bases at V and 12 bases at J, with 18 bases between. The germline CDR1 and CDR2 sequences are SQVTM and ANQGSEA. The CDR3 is CSVEERANLWQFF. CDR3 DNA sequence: TGCAGCGTTGAGGAGCGGGCGAATTTGTGGCAGTTCTTC.

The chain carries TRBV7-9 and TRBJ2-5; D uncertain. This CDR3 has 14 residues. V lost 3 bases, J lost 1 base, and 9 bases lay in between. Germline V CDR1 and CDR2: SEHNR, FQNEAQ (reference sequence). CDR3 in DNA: TGTGCCAGCAGCTTGTCGTGGGGCCAAGAGACCCAGTACTTC. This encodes CASSLSWGQETQYF.

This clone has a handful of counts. DNA for the CDR3: TGCAGCGCCGCGGGACAGGGGGTTGATGGCTACACCTTC. It translates to CSAAGQGVDGYTF. The V and J genes are TRBV29-1 and TRBJ1-2; 11 positions match TRBD1. The CDR3 spans 13 residues. The junction had 7 bases not matched to a gene; V was cut back by 7 bases and J by 6 bases. Germline values: CDR1 SQVTM, CDR2 ANQGSEA.

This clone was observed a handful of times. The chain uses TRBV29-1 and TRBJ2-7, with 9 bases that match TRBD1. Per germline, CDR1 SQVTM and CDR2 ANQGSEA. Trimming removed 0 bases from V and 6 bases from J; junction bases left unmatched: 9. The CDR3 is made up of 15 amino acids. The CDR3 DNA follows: TGCAGCGTTGAAGATCGGGGGACAGGGCACCTCGAGCAGTACTTC. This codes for CSVEDRGTGHLEQYF.

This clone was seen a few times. CDR3 sequence (DNA): TGTGCCAGCAGCTTAGCGTCTGCGGGGGGGCTGGATACGCAGTATTTT. Its translation: CASSLASAGGLDTQYF. The chain carries TRBV7-6 and TRBJ2-3; 9 positions match TRBD2. CDR1 is SGHVS and CDR2 is FNYEAQ in the germline V gene. The V segment lost 0 bases and the J segment 6 bases; nucleotides outside the gene matches: 7. The CDR3 has 16 amino acids. The full variable domain, with the rest looked up from reference TRBV7-6 and TRBJ2-3, is GAGVSQSPRYKVTKRGQDVALRCDPISGHVSLYWYRQALGQGPEFLTYFNYEAQQDKSGLPNDRFSAERPEGSISTLTIQRTEQRDSAMYRCASSLASAGGLDTQYFGPGTRLTVL.

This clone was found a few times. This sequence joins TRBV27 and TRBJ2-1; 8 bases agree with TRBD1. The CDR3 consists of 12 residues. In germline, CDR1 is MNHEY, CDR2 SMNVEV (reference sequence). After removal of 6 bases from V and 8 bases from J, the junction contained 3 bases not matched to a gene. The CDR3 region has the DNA TGTGCCAGCAGCCTACAGGGGGATGAGCAGTTCTTC. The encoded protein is CASSLQGDEQFF.

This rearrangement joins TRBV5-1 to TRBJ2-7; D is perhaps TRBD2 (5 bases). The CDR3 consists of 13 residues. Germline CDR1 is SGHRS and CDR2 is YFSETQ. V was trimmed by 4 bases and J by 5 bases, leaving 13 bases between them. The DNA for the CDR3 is TGCGCCAGCAGCCCGGCGAGAGGGAACGAGCAGTACTTC. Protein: CASSPARGNEQYF.

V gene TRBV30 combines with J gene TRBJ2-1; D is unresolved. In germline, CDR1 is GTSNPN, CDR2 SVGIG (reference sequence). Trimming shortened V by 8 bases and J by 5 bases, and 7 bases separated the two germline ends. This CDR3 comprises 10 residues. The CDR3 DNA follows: TGTGCCGGATCGCACAATGAGCAGTTCTTC. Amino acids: CAGSHNEQFF.

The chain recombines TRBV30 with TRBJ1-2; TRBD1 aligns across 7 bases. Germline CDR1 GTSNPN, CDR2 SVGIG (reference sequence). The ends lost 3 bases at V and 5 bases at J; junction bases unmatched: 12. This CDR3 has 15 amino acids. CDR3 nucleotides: TGTGCCTGGAGCAAGGCGGGACAGAGGTCTTATGGCTACACCTTC. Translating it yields CAWSKAGQRSYGYTF.

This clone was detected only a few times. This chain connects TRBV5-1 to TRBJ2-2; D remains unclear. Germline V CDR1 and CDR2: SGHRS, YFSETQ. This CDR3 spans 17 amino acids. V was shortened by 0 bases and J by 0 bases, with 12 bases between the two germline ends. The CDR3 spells CASSLVPMGANTGELFF. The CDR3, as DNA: TGCGCCAGCAGCTTGGTCCCCATGGGCGCGAACACCGGGGAGCTGTTTTTT.

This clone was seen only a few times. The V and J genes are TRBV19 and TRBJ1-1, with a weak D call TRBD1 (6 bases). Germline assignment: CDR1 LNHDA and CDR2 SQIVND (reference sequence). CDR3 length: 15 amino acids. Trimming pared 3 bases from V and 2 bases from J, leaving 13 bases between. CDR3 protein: CASSIGGGRNTEAFF. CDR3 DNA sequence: TGTGCCAGTAGTATCGGAGGGGGAAGAAACACTGAAGCTTTCTTT.

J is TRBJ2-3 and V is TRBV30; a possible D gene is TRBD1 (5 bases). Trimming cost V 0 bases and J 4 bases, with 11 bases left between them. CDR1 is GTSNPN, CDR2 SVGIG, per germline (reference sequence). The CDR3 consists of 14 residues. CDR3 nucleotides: TGTGCCTGGAGTGTACAATCCAGGGCAGATACGCAGTATTTT. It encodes CAWSVQSRADTQYF.

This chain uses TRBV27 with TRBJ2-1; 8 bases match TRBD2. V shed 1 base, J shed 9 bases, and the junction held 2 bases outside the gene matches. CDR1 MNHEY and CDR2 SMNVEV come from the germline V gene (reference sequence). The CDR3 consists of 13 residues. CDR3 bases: TGTGCCAGCAGTTTATATGCGGGGGGTGAGCAGTTCTTC. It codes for CASSLYAGGEQFF.

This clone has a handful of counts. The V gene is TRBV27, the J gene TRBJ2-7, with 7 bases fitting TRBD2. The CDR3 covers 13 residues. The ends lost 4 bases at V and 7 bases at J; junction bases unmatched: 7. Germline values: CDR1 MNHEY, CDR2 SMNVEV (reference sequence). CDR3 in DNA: TGTGCCAGCAGTTCATACGGGACTACTGAGCAGTACTTC. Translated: CASSSYGTTEQYF.

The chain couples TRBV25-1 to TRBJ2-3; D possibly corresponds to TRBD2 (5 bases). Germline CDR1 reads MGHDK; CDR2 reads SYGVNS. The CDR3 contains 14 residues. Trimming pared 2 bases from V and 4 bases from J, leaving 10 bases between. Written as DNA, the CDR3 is TGTGCCAGCAGTGAAAATGGAGGCCCAGATACGCAGTATTTT. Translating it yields CASSENGGPDTQYF. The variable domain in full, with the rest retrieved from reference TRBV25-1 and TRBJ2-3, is EADIYQTPRYLVIGTGKKITLECSQTMGHDKMYWYQQDPGMELHLIHYSYGVNSTEKGDLSSESTVSRIRTEHFPLTLESARPSHTSQYLCASSENGGPDTQYFGPGTRLTVL.

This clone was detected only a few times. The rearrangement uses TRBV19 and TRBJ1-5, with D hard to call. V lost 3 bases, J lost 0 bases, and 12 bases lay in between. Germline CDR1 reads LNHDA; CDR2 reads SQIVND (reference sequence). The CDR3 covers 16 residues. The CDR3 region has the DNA TGTGCCAGTAGTATTGGTGCAGGCTATAGCAATCAGCCCCAGCATTTT. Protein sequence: CASSIGAGYSNQPQHF.